This is a list of T cell receptor beta chains from one sample in a study of blood T cell repertoires in COVID-19. This table comes from immunoSEQ multiplex PCR, and its TCRdb copy is limited to in-frame clones, with some not included. Here the sample spans 250,000 to 300,000 clones, about 82% being singletons. Sequenced material: peripheral blood. Receptors were obtained from a man in his forties or fifties with active or convalescent COVID-19. CDR3s include the opening cysteine and the closing phenylalanine or tryptophan. The D gene is left open where the match is weak. Clone size is given for some rows only: seen once, a few or many times, or a class if the clone is expanded.

clone size	V gene	J gene	D gene	CDR3 DNA	CDR3 protein
few	TRBV18	TRBJ1-2	TRBD1	TGTGCCAGCTCACCCGAGGGGGCGCGAGGAGCTAACTATGGCTACACCTTC	CASSPEGARGANYGYTF
-	TRBV27	TRBJ2-5	TRBD2	TGTGCCAGCAGTTTACGACTAGCGGGAGGTCAGGAGACCCAGTACTTC	CASSLRLAGGQETQYF
-	TRBV5-4	TRBJ2-7	-	TGTGCCAGCAGCTTGGCTTCCCAGGTCGGGAGCTACGAGCAGTACTTC	CASSLASQVGSYEQYF
-	TRBV5-5	TRBJ2-2	-	TGTGCCAGCAGCTTGGACGGTGCCGGGGAGCTGTTTTTT	CASSLDGAGELFF
-	TRBV29-1	TRBJ2-7	-	TGCAGCGTTGGATCACGGGGCTACGAGCAGTACTTC	CSVGSRGYEQYF
few	TRBV6-5	TRBJ1-1	-	TGTGCCAGCAGCCCGTCGATGAGAGAAGCTTTCTTT	CASSPSMREAFF
-	TRBV5-1	TRBJ2-5	TRBD2	TGCGCCAGCAGCCATGGGACTAGCGGGAGATCGGAGACCCAGTACTTC	CASSHGTSGRSETQYF
-	TRBV2	TRBJ1-1	-	TGTGCCAGCAAAGAGACGGGTGTCACTGAAGCTTTCTTT	CASKETGVTEAFF
-	TRBV6-1	TRBJ2-1	TRBD1	TGTGCCAGCAGTCTACCGGGACAGGTCGATGAGCAGTTCTTC	CASSLPGQVDEQFF
-	TRBV5-4	TRBJ2-5	-	TGTGCCAGCAGTACTGGTACTAGTCAAGAGACCCAGTACTTC	CASSTGTSQETQYF
-	TRBV4-2	TRBJ2-1	TRBD2	TGTGCCAGCAGCCAAGCTCCCCCGGGGCGGGAGTCGAGTTGGGAGCAGTTCTTC	CASSQAPPGRESSWEQFF
-	TRBV30	TRBJ2-3	-	TGTGCCTGGGACACAGGGTCAGATACGCAGTATTTT	CAWDTGSDTQYF
-	TRBV28	TRBJ1-1	TRBD1	TGTGCCAGCAGTTTTCCCTTGATGACAGGGGGTATCACTGAAGCTTTCTTT	CASSFPLMTGGITEAFF
-	TRBV9	TRBJ2-7	TRBD1	TGTGCCAGCAGCGTAGGCCCGTGGGGACAGGGCGACGAGCAGTACTTC	CASSVGPWGQGDEQYF
-	TRBV4-3	TRBJ1-6	-	TGCGCCAGCAGCCCGGAAGATACAGGGCTCGAAGCCCTCCACTTT	CASSPEDTGLEALHF
once	TRBV18	TRBJ1-2	-	TGTGCCAGCTCACAATCACAGGAAGGCGGCTACTATGGCTACACCTTC	CASSQSQEGGYYGYTF
few	TRBV28	TRBJ2-2	-	TGTGCCAGCAGAATGGGGGGAACCGGGGAGCTGTTTTTT	CASRMGGTGELFF
few	TRBV7-9	TRBJ1-2	-	TGTGCCAGCAGCGTGACAGGTGCGGGCTACACCTTC	CASSVTGAGYTF
-	TRBV9	TRBJ1-3	-	TGTGCCAGCAGCAGAGCTGGAGACTCTGGAAACACCATATATTTT	CASSRAGDSGNTIYF
once	TRBV29-1	TRBJ2-7	-	TGCAGCACCGGGACTTCCTCCTACGAGCAGTACTTC	CSTGTSSYEQYF
few	TRBV28	TRBJ1-2	-	TGTGCCAGCCGGGCGGGGTCGGGACCGGGCTACACCTTC	CASRAGSGPGYTF
once	TRBV10-2	TRBJ1-6	-	TGCGCCAGCAGTGTAAGGGGTGGAAATTCACCCCTCCACTTT	CASSVRGGNSPLHF
once	TRBV18	TRBJ2-7	TRBD1	TGTGCCAGCTCACCACGGGGACAGGGCAACCACGAGCAGTACTTC	CASSPRGQGNHEQYF
-	TRBV6-5	TRBJ1-1	TRBD1	TGTGCCAGCAGTTCACAGGGGGGGAGGCACACTGAAGCTTTCTTT	CASSSQGGRHTEAFF
-	TRBV7-3	TRBJ2-3	TRBD2	TGTGCCAGCAGCATGAACCCTAGCGGGAGGGTCTCAGATACGCAGTATTTT	CASSMNPSGRVSDTQYF
few	TRBV15	TRBJ2-1	TRBD2	TGTGCCACCAGCGTTAGCGGGAGCTCCTACAATGAGCAGTTCTTC	CATSVSGSSYNEQFF
-	TRBV7-8	TRBJ2-1	-	TGTGCCAGCAGCTTAGCGGCGGGGCGCCGTTGGTATGAGCAGTTCTTC	CASSLAAGRRWYEQFF
-	TRBV30	TRBJ2-1	TRBD2	TGTGCCTGGACCCGGGGGGGATTGGAGCAGTTCTTC	CAWTRGGLEQFF
-	TRBV6-1	TRBJ1-1	-	TGTGCCAGCAGTGAACGGGAGGTTACTGAAGCTTTCTTT	CASSEREVTEAFF
-	TRBV20-1	TRBJ2-1	TRBD2	TGCAGTGCTAGTTCGGGACTGGGGGGGAATGAGCAGTTCTTC	CSASSGLGGNEQFF
-	TRBV7-9	TRBJ2-7	-	TGTGCCAGCGCGCCCAGGGCTTCCTACGAGCAGTACTTC	CASAPRASYEQYF
-	TRBV25-1	TRBJ1-2	-	TGTGCCAGCAGTGCGGTTAACTATGGCTACACCTTC	CASSAVNYGYTF
once	TRBV3-1/TRBV3-2	TRBJ2-1	-	TGTGCCAGCAGCTCTCGAGGGAGGCTAAGGTCCAATGAGCAGTTCTTC	CASSSRGRLRSNEQFF
once	TRBV5-4	TRBJ1-2	-	TGTGCCAGCAGCGCTCGGACAGCGACCTACTATGGCTACACCTTC	CASSARTATYYGYTF
once	TRBV5-1	TRBJ1-1	TRBD1	TGCGCCAGCAGCTTGGGGGGGACAGCCTATGGTGAAGCTTTCTTT	CASSLGGTAYGEAFF
-	TRBV28	TRBJ1-1	-	TGTGCCAGCAGTTTGGGGGGGGCGATGAACACTGAAGCTTTCTTT	CASSLGGAMNTEAFF
-	TRBV4-1	TRBJ1-2	-	TGCGCCAGCAGCCAAGATCAGGGGCCTGGTGGCTACACCTTC	CASSQDQGPGGYTF
few	TRBV6-5	TRBJ1-2	-	TGTGCCAGCAGTACCGGACAGACCTTGGGCTATGGCTACACCTTC	CASSTGQTLGYGYTF
-	TRBV10-3	TRBJ2-7	TRBD2	TGTGCCATCAGTGAGTCGGAGGGACTAGCAGGCTACGAGCAGTACTTC	CAISESEGLAGYEQYF
-	TRBV4-1	TRBJ1-2	-	TGCGCCAGCAGCCTGAGAGCGACAGCCGGGGGCTATGGCTACACCTTC	CASSLRATAGGYGYTF
-	TRBV19	TRBJ1-4	TRBD1	TGTGCCAGTAGTCGGACAGGGGGGACTAATGAAAAACTGTTTTTT	CASSRTGGTNEKLFF
-	TRBV9	TRBJ2-1	TRBD2	TGTGCCAGCAGCGCCGGACTAGCGGCAAACAATGAGCAGTTCTTC	CASSAGLAANNEQFF
-	TRBV5-6	TRBJ1-2	TRBD1	TGTGCCAGCAGCCCAGGACAGGGGGCGCCCAACTATGGCTACACCTTC	CASSPGQGAPNYGYTF
-	TRBV2	TRBJ2-1	-	TGTGCCAGCAGTTCGAGTAGCATCAATGAGCAGTTCTTC	CASSSSSINEQFF
-	TRBV7-9	TRBJ2-7	TRBD2	TGTGCCAGCAGCCCTACTAGCGGGACCTCCTACGAGCAGTACTTC	CASSPTSGTSYEQYF
-	TRBV19	TRBJ2-1	TRBD2	TGTGCCAGTAGTATGCCCGGGACTAGCGGCTTCGATGAGCAGTTCTTC	CASSMPGTSGFDEQFF
-	TRBV28	TRBJ1-2	TRBD1	TGTGCCATAGGACAGGGGGCCAACTATGGCTACACCTTC	CAIGQGANYGYTF
-	TRBV6-5	TRBJ1-5	-	TGTGCCAGCAGTTACGTAGGGCAGGGGAATCAGCCCCAGCATTTT	CASSYVGQGNQPQHF
-	TRBV2	TRBJ2-1	TRBD2	TGTGCCAGCAGTGAAGCGACGACTAGCGGGACCGAGCAGAGGTTCTTC	CASSEATTSGTEQRFF
-	TRBV18	TRBJ1-1	-	TGTGCCAGCTCACCACCTGGCAGGGGTGGCACTGAAGCTTTCTTT	CASSPPGRGGTEAFF
-	TRBV3-1/TRBV3-2	TRBJ1-5	TRBD1	TGTGCCAGCAGCCAAGCAGGGGGCTCTCAGCCCCAGCATTTT	CASSQAGGSQPQHF
-	TRBV10-2	TRBJ2-3	-	TGCGCCAGCAGTGCGGCTAGCTGGGGCACAGATACGCAGTATTTT	CASSAASWGTDTQYF
few	TRBV15	TRBJ2-1	TRBD1	TGTGCCACCAGCAGAGGTCGACAGGGGACATATATGTGGAATGAGCAGTTCTTC	CATSRGRQGTYMWNEQFF
-	TRBV5-1	TRBJ1-3	-	TGCGCCAGCAGCTTGTACCGGCAGGGAGGATCTGGAAACACCATATATTTT	CASSLYRQGGSGNTIYF
-	TRBV6-2/TRBV6-3	TRBJ2-3	TRBD2	TGTGCCAGCAGTAGACTAGCGGCAGGGGTTGATACGCAGTATTTT	CASSRLAAGVDTQYF
-	TRBV23-1	TRBJ2-7	-	TGCGCCATCGCTTGGGGGGATTTCTACGAGCAGTACTTC	CAIAWGDFYEQYF